The rows below give T cell receptor beta chains drawn from one sample of a study of cytomegalovirus exposure and HLA in healthy donors. Assay: immunoSEQ multiplex PCR; the TCRdb copy retains only in-frame clones and omits some. The sample has about 180,000 clones, roughly 86% seen once. Sample: PBMCs. These receptors all stem from a man aged 18-30 years in good health and CMV-seropositive. Each CDR3 is given with its conserved first and last residue. Each record gives: J gene, V gene, D gene, clone size, CDR3 protein, CDR3 DNA. A D gene is named only where the DNA matches it firmly. The listing skips clone size in some rows; elsewhere it reads once, few, many or a size class.

TRBJ1-2 | TRBV30 | . | few | CAWNPGDGGYTF | TGTGCCTGGAACCCCGGGGATGGGGGCTACACCTTC
TRBJ2-1 | TRBV11-1 | . | . | CASSRSPGSYNEQFF | TGTGCCAGCAGCCGGTCCCCGGGCTCCTACAATGAGCAGTTCTTC
TRBJ2-1 | TRBV7-6 | TRBD2 | . | CASSLGTSGALDYNEQFF | TGTGCCAGCAGCTTAGGGACTAGCGGGGCACTAGACTACAATGAGCAGTTCTTC
TRBJ1-2 | TRBV9 | . | . | CASSFRVVEYGYTF | TGTGCCAGCAGCTTCAGGGTTGTCGAGTATGGCTACACCTTC
TRBJ2-7 | TRBV5-1 | . | . | CASSEGGERSKQYF | TGCGCCAGCAGCGAAGGCGGGGAGCGGTCCAAGCAGTACTTC
TRBJ2-1 | TRBV6-8 | . | . | CATHGPGYNEQFF | TGTGCCACCCACGGCCCGGGGTACAATGAGCAGTTCTTC
TRBJ2-1 | TRBV2 | TRBD1 | once | CASGGTGANEQFF | TGTGCCAGCGGAGGGACAGGGGCCAATGAGCAGTTCTTC
TRBJ2-3 | TRBV27 | TRBD2 | . | CASRSTFPRRTSGGFTSTDTQYF | TGTGCCAGCAGATCCACCTTTCCGCGAAGGACTAGCGGGGGGTTTACTAGCACAGATACGCAGTATTTT
TRBJ2-7 | TRBV5-1 | . | . | CASSQGLNYEQYF | TGCGCCAGCAGCCAGGGACTTAACTACGAGCAGTACTTC
TRBJ1-5 | TRBV27 | . | . | CASSWGGARNQPQHF | TGTGCCAGCAGTTGGGGGGGGGCCCGCAATCAGCCCCAGCATTTT
TRBJ2-7 | TRBV21-1 | . | . | CASSKASGTSGRYEQYF | TGTGCCAGCAGCAAAGCATCGGGGACTAGCGGGAGATACGAGCAGTACTTC
TRBJ2-7 | TRBV7-2 | . | . | CASSFGGPSYEQYF | TGTGCCAGCAGCTTTGGCGGGCCCTCCTACGAGCAGTACTTC
TRBJ1-6 | TRBV7-2 | TRBD1 | . | CASSSGTGTYSPLHF | TGTGCCAGCAGCTCCGGGACAGGGACCTATTCACCCCTCCACTTT
TRBJ2-1 | TRBV18 | TRBD2 | . | CASSPFGTTSSYNEQFF | TGTGCCAGCTCACCATTCGGGACTACCAGCTCCTACAATGAGCAGTTCTTC
TRBJ2-3 | TRBV30 | TRBD2 | . | CAWGSLAGGNFLSTDTQYF | TGTGCCTGGGGATCACTAGCGGGGGGCAACTTTCTCAGCACAGATACGCAGTATTTT
TRBJ2-7 | TRBV5-3 | . | . | CATLDEQYF | TGTGCCACCCTAGACGAGCAGTACTTC
TRBJ1-1 | TRBV19 | . | . | CASSRDGVTEAFF | TGTGCCAGTAGTCGAGACGGAGTCACTGAAGCTTTCTTT
TRBJ1-2 | TRBV7-2 | TRBD1 | . | CASSSSQGDGYTF | TGTGCCAGCAGCTCATCCCAGGGGGATGGCTACACCTTC
TRBJ2-7 | TRBV28 | TRBD1 | . | CASSLLQGDEQYF | TGTGCCAGCAGTTTATTGCAGGGGGACGAGCAGTACTTC
TRBJ1-2 | TRBV9 | . | . | CASSVSTELGYTF | TGTGCCAGCAGCGTGAGTACCGAGCTCGGCTACACCTTC
TRBJ1-5 | TRBV19 | . | few | CASSPARVRRQPQHF | TGTGCCAGTAGCCCAGCCAGGGTGAGGCGTCAGCCCCAGCATTTT
TRBJ1-3 | TRBV18 | . | . | CASSPSPGTGNTIYF | TGTGCCAGCTCACCTTCACCAGGGACAGGAAACACCATATATTTT
TRBJ1-3 | TRBV4-3 | TRBD1 | . | CASSPTGAGNTIYF | TGCGCCAGCAGCCCGACAGGGGCAGGAAACACCATATATTTT
TRBJ2-6 | TRBV29-1 | . | . | CSVYSPHSSGANVLTF | TGCAGCGTTTACAGTCCTCACAGCTCTGGGGCCAACGTCCTGACTTTC
TRBJ2-5 | TRBV9 | . | . | CASSPRTAQETQYF | TGTGCCAGCAGCCCCCGGACAGCCCAAGAGACCCAGTACTTC
TRBJ2-7 | TRBV7-8 | TRBD1 | once | CASSLPGQGTSSYEQYF | TGTGCCAGCAGCTTACCAGGACAGGGGACGAGCTCCTACGAGCAGTACTTC
TRBJ2-1 | TRBV29-1 | . | once | CSVEGTDLSNEQFF | TGCAGCGTTGAAGGGACAGATCTAAGTAATGAGCAGTTCTTC
TRBJ2-2 | TRBV5-1 | . | . | CASSLAPLGDTGELFF | TGCGCCAGCAGCTTGGCTCCTTTAGGGGACACCGGGGAGCTGTTTTTT
TRBJ2-7 | TRBV6-4 | TRBD1 | . | CASSEGQGDRYF | TGTGCCAGCAGTGAAGGCCAGGGGGATAGGTACTTC
TRBJ2-1 | TRBV7-9 | TRBD1 | once | CASSLGTGVYNEQFF | TGTGCCAGCAGCTTAGGGACAGGAGTTTACAATGAGCAGTTCTTC
TRBJ1-2 | TRBV7-2 | . | . | CASSYSGYGYTF | TGTGCCAGCAGCTATTCCGGCTATGGCTACACCTTC
TRBJ1-5 | TRBV6-1 | . | . | CASSEGQSGGNQPQHF | TGTGCCAGCAGTGAAGGGCAATCCGGGGGCAATCAGCCCCAGCATTTT
TRBJ2-7 | TRBV6-5 | . | . | CASSYGGEQYF | TGTGCCAGCAGTTACGGCGGCGAGCAGTACTTC
TRBJ2-1 | TRBV28 | TRBD2 | . | CASSRNPGLALTYNEQFF | TGTGCCAGCAGCCGTAACCCGGGACTAGCGCTTACCTACAATGAGCAGTTCTTC
TRBJ1-2 | TRBV2 | TRBD1 | . | CASSVGTEENYGYTF | TGTGCCAGCAGCGTTGGGACAGAAGAAAACTATGGCTACACCTTC
TRBJ2-2 | TRBV27 | . | . | CASSFNSPGELFF | TGTGCCAGCAGTTTTAACAGTCCCGGGGAGCTGTTTTTT
TRBJ1-1 | TRBV6-5 | . | . | CASSLTRGTEAFF | TGTGCCAGCAGTCTTACAAGAGGAACTGAAGCTTTCTTT
TRBJ2-2 | TRBV7-6 | . | . | CASSLAGVNTGELFF | TGTGCCAGCAGCTTAGCGGGAGTCAATACCGGGGAGCTGTTTTTT
TRBJ1-2 | TRBV18 | . | once | CASSPLERGGGYGYTF | TGTGCCAGCTCACCACTCGAAAGAGGGGGTGGTTATGGCTACACCTTC
TRBJ2-7 | TRBV28 | . | . | CASSLLYEQYF | TGTGCCAGCAGCCTCTTATACGAGCAGTACTTC